Shown below are 13 T cell receptor beta chains from a single sample sequenced in a study of blood T cell repertoires in COVID-19. Repertoires were generated with immunoSEQ multiplex PCR, while TCRdb's copy carries only in-frame clones and drops some. This sample has about 250,000 clones, with roughly 88% found just once. Sequenced sample: peripheral blood. Receptors originate from an elderly woman with COVID-19, enrolled during active disease.

This clone has just a few counts. The chain is built from TRBV19 and TRBJ1-2; 7 nucleotides match TRBD1. V dropped 5 bases and J dropped 4; count of bases not matched to a gene: 7. Germline CDR1 reads LNHDA; CDR2 reads SQIVND (reference sequence). The length of the CDR3 is 14 residues. The CDR3, as DNA: TGTGCCAGTAGTCCCCAGACAGGGACCTATGGCTACACCTTC. This encodes CASSPQTGTYGYTF.

The chain has TRBV29-1 and TRBJ1-2; 9 bases fit TRBD1. After removal of 3 bases from V and 4 bases from J, the junction contained 6 bases not matched to a gene. The CDR3 contains 14 residues. The germline V gene encodes CDR1 SQVTM and CDR2 ANQGSEA. The CDR3 sequence is CSVDGTGNGYGYTF. The CDR3 region has the DNA TGCAGCGTTGATGGGACAGGGAATGGCTATGGCTACACCTTC.

This sequence joins TRBV18 and TRBJ1-6; TRBD1 is a possible D gene (6 bases). Germline CDR1 is KGHSH and CDR2 is LQKENI. The V end was cut by 3 bases, the J end by 3 bases, with 15 bases between. This CDR3 comprises 17 residues. The CDR3 nucleotides are TGTGCCAGCTCACCTGCGGACAGCCTAGTCTATAATTCACCCCTCCACTTT. Translating it yields CASSPADSLVYNSPLHF.

The gene calls are TRBV14 and TRBJ1-2; possible D gene TRBD1, 6 bases. The CDR3 contains 15 residues. Germline V CDR1 and CDR2: SGHDN, FVKESK. The V and J ends lost 0 bases and 5 bases respectively, with 13 bases between them. The CDR3 DNA sequence: TGTGCCAGCAGCCAAGAGTCGACAGGCGGGTATGGCTACACCTTC. This sequence encodes CASSQESTGGYGYTF.

The CDR3 protein is CASLIGTSGRETQYF. Here the CDR3 DNA reads TGTGCCAGTCTGATTGGGACTAGCGGGCGGGAGACCCAGTACTTC. The chain links TRBV3-1 (or the pseudogene TRBV3-2) to TRBJ2-5, with 12 bases fitting TRBD2. Germline loops: CDR1 LGHDT, CDR2 YNNKEL (reference sequence). The length of the CDR3 is 15 residues. V was clipped by 9 bases and J by 5 bases; unmatched bases: 10.

The chain recombines TRBV7-9 with TRBJ2-7; 9 bases fit TRBD1. V gave up 5 bases and J gave up 7 bases; unmatched junction bases: 3. Germline V CDR1 and CDR2: SEHNR, FQNEAQ (reference sequence). There are 12 residues in the CDR3. CDR3 residues: CASSTGQGEQYV. The CDR3 DNA reads TGTGCCAGCAGCACCGGACAGGGGGAGCAGTACGTC.

This clone was counted between two and nine times. The CDR3 sequence is CASRTRTSGDYEQYV. In DNA form, the CDR3 reads TGTGCCAGCCGAACCCGGACTAGCGGGGACTACGAGCAGTACGTC. The rearrangement links TRBV6-6 to TRBJ2-7; 12 bases are shared with TRBD2. Trimming at V came to 8 bases and at J to 3 bases, leaving 8 bases not matched to a gene. CDR1 is MNHNY, CDR2 SVGAGI, per germline (reference sequence). The CDR3 extends over 15 amino acids.

V gene TRBV29-1 combines with J gene TRBJ2-3, with D possibly TRBD1 on 6 matching bases. V lost 6 bases, J lost 4 bases, and 14 bases lay in between. From germline, CDR1 is SQVTM and CDR2 ANQGSEA. The CDR3 has 13 residues. In DNA form, the CDR3 reads TGCAGCGTCACAGGGCAGGGGCCAGATACGCAGTATTTT. This encodes CSVTGQGPDTQYF.

The chain employs TRBV7-2 and TRBJ1-3, with 7 bases aligning to TRBD1. The CDR3 sequence is 16 residues long. V was clipped by 1 base and J by 0 bases; unmatched bases: 3. The germline CDR1 and CDR2 sequences are SGHTA and FQGNSA. The CDR3 sequence: CASSLGDRSSGNTIYF. The CDR3 DNA reads TGTGCCAGCAGCTTAGGGGACAGAAGCTCTGGAAACACCATATATTTT.

This sequence joins TRBV7-8 and TRBJ2-1; 10 bases agree with TRBD1. V was pared by 6 bases and J by 4 bases, with 3 bases of the junction left unmatched. This CDR3 has 14 residues. The germline gives CDR1 SGHVS, CDR2 FQNEAQ. The CDR3 loop is CASSRQGAYNEQFF. CDR3 coding DNA: TGTGCCAGCAGTCGACAGGGGGCTTACAATGAGCAGTTCTTC.

The gene calls are TRBV29-1 and TRBJ1-4, with 7 positions matching TRBD1. The J segment lost 8 bases and the V segment lost 6 bases, leaving 6 bases of the junction unmatched. This CDR3 is built from 12 residues. Germline V CDR1 and CDR2: SQVTM, ANQGSEA. The CDR3 DNA sequence: TGCAGCGTACTGACAGGGACGGAAAAACTGTTTTTT. Amino acid sequence: CSVLTGTEKLFF.

The chain couples TRBV28 to TRBJ1-4, with TRBD1 identical over 7 bases. Per the germline V gene, CDR1 is MDHEN and CDR2 is SYDVKM. With 6 bases clipped from V and 8 bases from J, the junction kept 3 bases outside the gene matches. The CDR3 is 12 amino acids. The CDR3 loop is CASSFRGEKLFF. The CDR3 DNA reads TGTGCCAGCAGCTTCAGGGGGGAAAAACTGTTTTTT.

This rearrangement joins TRBV9 to TRBJ2-1; TRBD2 might be the D (6 bases). The V and J ends lost 2 bases and 3 bases respectively, with 15 bases between them. The CDR3 spans 16 residues. Germline-derived CDR1 and CDR2 are SGDLS and YYNGEE. The CDR3 here is CASSVSGGVNYNEQFF. CDR3 coding DNA: TGTGCCAGCAGCGTTAGTGGCGGGGTGAACTACAATGAGCAGTTCTTC.